A single sample gave rise to the 11 T cell receptor beta chains below, sequenced in a study of blood T cell repertoires in COVID-19. TCRdb's table, derived via immunoSEQ multiplex PCR, lists solely in-frame clones and lacks some. The sample lists 400,000 to 500,000 clones, 70% to 90% seen once, with roughly 1.4% in the top ten. Sequenced input: PBMCs or T cells enriched from blood (not recorded which). The receptors were gathered from a woman under 30 who had been exposed to COVID-19.

This clone occurred once. This chain uses TRBV15 with TRBJ2-7; D gene unclear. With 0 bases removed from V and 2 bases from J, the gap between germline ends came to 14 bases. Germline V gene data show CDR1 as LNHNV and CDR2 as YYDKDF (reference sequence). The CDR3 length is 16 residues. DNA of the CDR3: TGTGCCACCAGCAGAGATCTCGAACGAACACCCTACGAGCAGTACTTC. Protein product: CATSRDLERTPYEQYF.

The V gene is TRBV19, the J gene TRBJ2-1, with 8 nucleotides matching TRBD2. The V gene's germline CDR1 is LNHDA and CDR2 SQIVND (reference sequence). Trimming at V came to 2 bases and at J to 4 bases, leaving 4 bases not matched to a gene. This CDR3 has 15 amino acids. The CDR3 DNA reads as TGTGCCAGTAGTATAAGCGGGAGCGGTTACAATGAGCAGTTCTTC. Amino acid sequence: CASSISGSGYNEQFF.

This chain links TRBV7-2 with TRBJ2-5, with 11 bases aligning to TRBD1. Germline CDR1 reads SGHTA; CDR2 reads FQGNSA. This CDR3 comprises 13 residues. Trimming at V came to 5 bases and at J to 12 bases, leaving 8 bases not matched to a gene. The CDR3 reads CASSGYGTGGKYF. DNA for the CDR3: TGTGCCAGCAGCGGGTATGGGACAGGGGGAAAGTACTTC.

This chain connects TRBV6-5 to TRBJ2-7, with a tentative D call TRBD2 (6 bases). Germline V gene data show CDR1 as MNHEY and CDR2 as SVGAGI. The V and J ends lost 0 bases and 0 bases respectively, with 12 bases between them. The CDR3 spans 16 residues. CDR3 in amino acids: CASSYSWGLPSYEQYF. The CDR3 bases are TGTGCCAGCAGTTACTCTTGGGGACTTCCCTCCTACGAGCAGTACTTC.

The rearrangement joins TRBV27 to TRBJ2-7; TRBD1 matches at 11 bases. The CDR3 loop spans 15 amino acids. CDR1 is MNHEY, CDR2 SMNVEV, per germline (reference sequence). The trim removed 4 bases at V and 5 bases at J, leaving 7 bases unmatched. The CDR3 here is CASSSAGQGAHEQYF. CDR3 in DNA: TGTGCCAGCAGTTCCGCCGGACAGGGGGCACACGAGCAGTACTTC.

The V and J genes are TRBV15 and TRBJ2-3; 7 bases match TRBD1. The CDR3 has 16 residues. Per germline, CDR1 LNHNV and CDR2 YYDKDF (reference sequence). The V segment lost 2 bases and the J segment 4 bases; nucleotides outside the gene matches: 9. The CDR3, as DNA: TGTGCCACCAGCAGAAGACAGGGAAGATCGTCAGATACGCAGTATTTT. The encoded protein is CATSRRQGRSSDTQYF.

The chain carries TRBV5-4 and TRBJ2-5, with D perhaps TRBD1 (6 bases). CDR1 is SGHNT and CDR2 is YYREEE in the germline V gene (reference sequence). CDR3 size: 17 residues. V gave up 0 bases and J gave up 0 bases, with 15 bases separating them. The CDR3: CASSLASRGHNQETQYF. The CDR3 DNA reads as TGTGCCAGCAGCTTGGCCAGCCGGGGACATAACCAAGAGACCCAGTACTTC.

This clone has only one observation. V usage is TRBV7-9 and J usage is TRBJ2-5; 7 nucleotides line up with TRBD1. J gave up 4 bases and V 5 bases, and 1 base lay outside the gene matches. The CDR3 is 12 amino acids. Germline V gene data show CDR1 as SEHNR and CDR2 as FQNEAQ (reference sequence). CDR3 DNA: TGTGCCAGCAGCACAGGGGTAGAGACCCAGTACTTC. It codes for CASSTGVETQYF.

The chain recombines TRBV30 with TRBJ1-3; tentatively, D is TRBD1 (5 bases). V was cut by 7 bases and J by 4 bases, with 23 bases left in between. The length of the CDR3 is 16 residues. Germline V CDR1 and CDR2: GTSNPN, SVGIG (reference sequence). CDR3 protein: CALMRRGTFSGNTIYF. As DNA, the CDR3 is TGTGCCTTAATGAGGAGGGGAACGTTTTCCGGAAACACCATATATTTT.

V is TRBV2 and J is TRBJ2-3, with TRBD2 matching 14 bases. The CDR3 loop spans 15 amino acids. Trimming removed 5 bases from V and 6 bases from J; junction bases left unmatched: 4. CDR1 and CDR2 from the germline V gene are SNHLY and FYNNEI. The CDR3 nucleotides read TGTGCCAGCAGTTCGGGACTAGCGGGAGCGGATACGCAGTATTTT. This gives the protein CASSSGLAGADTQYF. The full variable domain, completed using reference TRBV2 and TRBJ2-3, is EPEVTQTPSHQVTQMGQEVILRCVPISNHLYFYWYRQILGQKVEFLVSFYNNEISEKSEIFDDQFSVERPDGSNFTLKIRSTKLEDSAMYFCASSSGLAGADTQYFGPGTRLTVL.

The J gene is TRBJ2-7, the V gene TRBV5-1; D is perhaps TRBD2 (5 bases). Trimming took off 4 bases at V and 1 base at J, with 21 bases between the two ends. The CDR3 has 17 residues. Germline V gives CDR1 SGHRS, CDR2 YFSETQ. The CDR3 loop is CASSPDPPFSGSYEQYF. The CDR3 DNA reads TGCGCCAGCAGCCCGGACCCCCCATTCAGCGGTTCCTACGAGCAGTACTTC.